Listed below are T cell receptor beta chains from one sample, sequenced in a study of blood T cell repertoires in COVID-19. Some clones are missing from TCRdb's copy, which holds only in-frame ones; the method was immunoSEQ multiplex PCR. The table shows almost 55,000 clones, with around 90% occurring only once. The specimen sequenced was peripheral blood. The receptors here all came from a human donor in a cohort sampled during active COVID-19. The CDR3 runs from the conserved cysteine through the conserved F or W. D genes are given only for firm matches. Size values are once, few and many counts, or a class for expanded clones, and some rows have none.

abundance	v_gene	j_gene	len	d_gene	CDR3aa	CDR3nt
-	TRBV4-3	TRBJ1-2	13	-	CASSRGGNYGYTF	TGCGCCAGCAGCCGTGGGGGCAACTATGGCTACACCTTC
-	TRBV4-1	TRBJ2-5	15	TRBD2	CASSQPGLTVKTQYF	TGCGCCAGCAGCCAACCGGGACTAACCGTGAAGACCCAGTACTTC
-	TRBV5-4	TRBJ2-7	15	-	CASSFRQGVPYEQYF	TGTGCCAGCAGCTTCAGGCAGGGTGTCCCCTACGAGCAGTACTTC
-	TRBV19	TRBJ2-5	15	-	CASSLEPGTEETQYF	TGTGCCAGTAGTCTCGAACCGGGTACCGAAGAGACCCAGTACTTC
-	TRBV10-3	TRBJ1-2	13	-	CAIRQGKDYGYTF	TGTGCCATCAGACAGGGTAAAGACTATGGCTACACCTTC
once	TRBV19	TRBJ2-7	16	TRBD1	CASSKNRGPLSYEQYF	TGTGCCAGTAGTAAAAACAGGGGGCCTCTCTCCTACGAGCAGTACTTC
-	TRBV7-2	TRBJ2-7	14	-	CASSLIAGPYEQYF	TGTGCCAGCAGCTTAATTGCGGGGCCCTACGAGCAGTACTTC
-	TRBV12-3/TRBV12-4	TRBJ2-5	13	-	CASSLASGAPQYF	TGTGCCAGCAGTTTAGCCAGCGGAGCGCCCCAGTACTTC
-	TRBV12-5	TRBJ2-3	15	-	CASGSRGWEPDTQYF	TGTGCTAGTGGTTCCCGGGGTTGGGAGCCAGATACGCAGTATTTT
-	TRBV6-5	TRBJ2-4	14	-	CASSTLASKNIQYF	TGTGCCAGCAGTACCCTTGCGTCCAAAAACATTCAGTACTTC
-	TRBV27	TRBJ2-5	16	-	CASSLTPPRGVETQYF	TGTGCCAGCAGTTTAACCCCTCCCAGGGGCGTAGAGACCCAGTACTTC